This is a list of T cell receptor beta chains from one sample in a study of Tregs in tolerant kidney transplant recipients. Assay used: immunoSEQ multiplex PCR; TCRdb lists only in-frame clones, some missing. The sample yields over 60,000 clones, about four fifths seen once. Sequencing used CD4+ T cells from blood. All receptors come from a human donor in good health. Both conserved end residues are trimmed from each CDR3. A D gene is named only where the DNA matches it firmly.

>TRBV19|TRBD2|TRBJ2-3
ASKTSGNTDTQY
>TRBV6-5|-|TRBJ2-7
ASSNQDRYEQY
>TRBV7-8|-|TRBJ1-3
ASSLGGRDDSGNTIY
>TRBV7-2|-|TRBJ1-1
ASALDGLGGNTEAF
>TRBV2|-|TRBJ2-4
ASSVGGDKNIQY
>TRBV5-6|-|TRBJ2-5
ASSLGGTGQETQY
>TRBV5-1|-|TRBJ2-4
ASSGEPHKQY
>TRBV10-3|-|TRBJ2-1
AISESRDAKNEQF
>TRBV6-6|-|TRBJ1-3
ASSSPTASSGNTIY
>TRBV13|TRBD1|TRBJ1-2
ASSQTGGPALGYT
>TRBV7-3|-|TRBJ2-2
ASSLRATSKAGELF
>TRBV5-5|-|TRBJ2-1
ASSLGPLYNEQF
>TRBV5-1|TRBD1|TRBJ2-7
ASRLRDSSYEQY
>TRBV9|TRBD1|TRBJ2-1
ASSIEGATATYNEQF
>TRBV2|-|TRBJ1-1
ASRWTAPTGAF
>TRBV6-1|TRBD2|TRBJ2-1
ASNAAGLAYNEQF
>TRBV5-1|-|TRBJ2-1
ASSLVRWDNEQF
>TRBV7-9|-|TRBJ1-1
ASSLDRNTEAF
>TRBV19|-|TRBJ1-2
ASTSGMLGDGYT
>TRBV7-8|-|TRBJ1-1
ASSLQGEAF
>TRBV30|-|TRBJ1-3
AWSVLPGAYGNTIY
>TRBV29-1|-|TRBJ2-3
SVRLGDTQY
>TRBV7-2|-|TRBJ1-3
ASSFGGGAGNTIY
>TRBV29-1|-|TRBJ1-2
SVAATEVKSGYT
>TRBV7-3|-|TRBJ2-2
ASSSSEYTGELF
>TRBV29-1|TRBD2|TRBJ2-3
SVPPSLSGRVTDTQY
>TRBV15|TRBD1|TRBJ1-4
ATTTGTEYKKLF
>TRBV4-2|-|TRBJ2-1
ASSPEGRGRTYNEQF
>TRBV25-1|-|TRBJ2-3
ASSEYGGGGTDTQY
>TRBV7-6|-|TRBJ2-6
ASSPTYSGANVLT
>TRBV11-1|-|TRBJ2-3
ASSVTGYWGTDTQY
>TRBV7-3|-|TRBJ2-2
ASSSSRVAGELF
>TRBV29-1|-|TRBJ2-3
SVDWGSDTQY
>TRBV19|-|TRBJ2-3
ASSIGLHTDTQY
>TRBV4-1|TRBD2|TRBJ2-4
ASSQILGLAGGPSKNIQY
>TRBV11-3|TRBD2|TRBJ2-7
ASSRTSWEQY
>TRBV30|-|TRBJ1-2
AWSGGSDYGYT
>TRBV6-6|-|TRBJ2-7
ASSYNRAPYEQY
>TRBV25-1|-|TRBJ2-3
ASKGATPDTQY
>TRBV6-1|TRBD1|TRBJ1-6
ASSEADIYLRQGVFSSPLH
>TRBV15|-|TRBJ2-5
ATSRDYREEVQY
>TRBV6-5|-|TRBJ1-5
ASSYDTDQPQH
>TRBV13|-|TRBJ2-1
ASSLAAVGINEQF
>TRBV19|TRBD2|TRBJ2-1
ASQGLAGVPPKDEQF
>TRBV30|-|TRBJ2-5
AWSVPGGQETQY
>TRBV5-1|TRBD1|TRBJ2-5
ASGDRGLGTQY
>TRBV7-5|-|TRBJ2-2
ARSFRGQGATGELF
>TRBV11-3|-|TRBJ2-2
ASSLNLYLRGGNTGELF